The 25 T cell receptor beta chains listed next were all sequenced from one sample in a study of blood T cell repertoires in COVID-19. Generated by immunoSEQ multiplex PCR, the TCRdb table keeps only in-frame clones and is missing some. The sample lists about 84,000 clones, about 83% occurring once. The specimen was peripheral blood. These receptors all stem from a woman over 75 with acute or convalescent COVID-19.

J is TRBJ2-5 and V is TRBV18; D might be TRBD2 (5 bases). The CDR3 loop spans 13 amino acids. CDR1 is KGHSH and CDR2 is LQKENI in the germline V gene. The V end lost 3 bases, the J end lost 1 base, and 6 bases lay between the germline ends. The CDR3 reads CASSPGSQETQYF. As DNA, the CDR3 is TGTGCCAGCTCACCTGGGAGCCAAGAGACCCAGTACTTC.

About this clone itself: Other DNA sequences in this sample translate to the same CDR3. This chain connects TRBV24-1 to TRBJ2-3, with D tentatively TRBD1 (6 bases). Germline CDR1 KGHDR, CDR2 SFDVKD. The V end was cut by 4 bases, the J end by 0 bases, with 10 bases between. This CDR3 region has 15 residues. CDR3 nucleotide sequence: TGTGCCACCAGTGACCCGGGACAAAGCACAGATACGCAGTATTTT. As protein: CATSDPGQSTDTQYF.

The gene calls are TRBV5-5 and TRBJ2-2; 9 bases are a match to TRBD1. Per germline, CDR1 SGHKS and CDR2 YYEKEE (reference sequence). Unmatched junction bases numbered 4, after V lost 4 bases and J lost 6 bases. This CDR3 is built from 14 residues. The CDR3 spells CASSRRTGAGELFF. The CDR3 DNA sequence: TGTGCCAGCAGCCGGAGGACAGGGGCCGGGGAGCTGTTTTTT.

The sample holds a few counts of this clone. V is TRBV10-3 and J is TRBJ1-3, with 9 positions matching TRBD1. The V gene end was trimmed by 11 bases and the J gene end by 2 bases; junction bases not matched to a gene: 10. The CDR3 sequence is 15 residues long. Germline V gene sequence: CDR1 ENHRY, CDR2 SYGVKD. CDR3 sequence reads: CASTGTGHAGNTIYF. DNA for the CDR3: TGTGCCTCCACCGGGACAGGGCACGCTGGAAACACCATATATTTT.

The chain has TRBV11-3 and TRBJ1-2; D is possibly TRBD1 (5 bases). The V end lost 5 bases, the J end lost 5 bases, and 21 bases lay between the germline ends. This CDR3 has 16 amino acids. CDR1 is SGHNT and CDR2 is YENEEA in the germline V gene. CDR3 in amino acids: CASSPTSAGTLYGYTF. The CDR3 DNA reads TGTGCCAGCAGCCCCACGTCGGCAGGGACTCTTTATGGCTACACCTTC.

This sequence joins TRBV7-2 and TRBJ2-1, with D possibly being TRBD2 (5 bases). V was trimmed by 1 base and J by 10 bases, leaving 11 bases between them. The germline V gene encodes CDR1 SGHTA and CDR2 FQGNSA. The CDR3 covers 13 residues. DNA of the CDR3: TGTGCCAGCAGCTTAGGCGTAGCGAGGGAGCAGTTCTTC. Translated: CASSLGVAREQFF.

The gene calls are TRBV7-2 and TRBJ2-1; maybe TRBD2 (6 bases). The ends were cut back, 1 base at V and 0 bases at J, with 10 bases in the middle. There are 16 residues in the CDR3. Germline assignment: CDR1 SGHTA and CDR2 FQGNSA. As DNA, the CDR3 is TGTGCCAGCAGCTTAGGGGGTAGCGGCTCCTACAATGAGCAGTTCTTC. This translates into CASSLGGSGSYNEQFF.

The chain uses TRBV7-8 and TRBJ2-7; TRBD2 matches 7 bases. Unmatched junction bases numbered 1, after V lost 1 base and J lost 1 base. Germline CDR1 reads SGHVS; CDR2 reads FQNEAQ. CDR3 length: 14 residues. Written as DNA, the CDR3 is TGTGCCAGCAGCTTAGTAGCGGGTTCCTACGAGCAGTACTTC. Translated: CASSLVAGSYEQYF.

This clone appeared a few times. This sequence joins TRBV14 and TRBJ1-3, with no clear D. CDR1 is SGHDN and CDR2 is FVKESK in the germline V gene. There are 16 residues in the CDR3. With 1 base removed from V and 0 bases from J, the gap between germline ends came to 10 bases. The CDR3 protein is CASSQGTWGSGNTIYF. CDR3 bases: TGTGCCAGCAGCCAAGGGACTTGGGGCTCTGGAAACACCATATATTTT. The variable domain in full, completed from reference TRBV14 and TRBJ1-3, reads EAGVTQFPSHSVIEKGQTVTLRCDPISGHDNLYWYRRVMGKEIKFLLHFVKESKQDESGMPNNRFLAERTGGTYSTLKVQPAELEDSGVYFCASSQGTWGSGNTIYFGEGSWLTVV.

There are a few counts of this clone. The chain carries TRBV7-9 and TRBJ1-1; 8 positions match TRBD1. CDR3 length: 15 residues. V dropped 7 bases and J dropped 4; count of bases not matched to a gene: 11. The germline V gene encodes CDR1 SEHNR and CDR2 FQNEAQ (reference sequence). The CDR3 reads CASKLTGTGGTEAFF. In nucleotides, the CDR3 is TGTGCCAGCAAACTGACCGGAACAGGGGGCACTGAAGCTTTCTTT. The variable domain in full, with the rest retrieved from reference TRBV7-9 and TRBJ1-1, is DTGVSQNPRHKITKRGQNVTFRCDPISEHNRLYWYRQTLGQGPEFLTYFQNEAQLEKSRLLSDRFSAERPKGSFSTLEIQRTEQGDSAMYLCASKLTGTGGTEAFFGQGTRLTVV.

The chain combines TRBV2 with TRBJ2-1; TRBD2 matches 11 bases. Per the germline V gene, CDR1 is SNHLY and CDR2 is FYNNEI. The trim removed 7 bases at V and 4 bases at J, leaving 6 bases unmatched. The CDR3 consists of 15 residues. The DNA of the CDR3 is TGTGCCAGCACGGTCCTAGCGGGAGGATACAATGAGCAGTTCTTC. It translates to CASTVLAGGYNEQFF.

The V and J genes are TRBV24-1 and TRBJ2-1; no clear D. Trimming shortened V by 5 bases and J by 7 bases, and 8 bases separated the two germline ends. The CDR3 runs 12 residues. Germline-derived CDR1 and CDR2 are KGHDR and SFDVKD. DNA for the CDR3: TGTGCCACCAGTGTCCGAGCGAATGAGCAGTTCTTC. Its protein is CATSVRANEQFF.

The V call is TRBV6-5, the J call TRBJ2-3; 7 bases are a match to TRBD2. The CDR3 spans 15 residues. Germline V CDR1 and CDR2: MNHEY, SVGAGI. The trim removed 3 bases at V and 1 base at J, leaving 4 bases unmatched. As DNA, the CDR3 is TGTGCCAGCAGTTATCTAGCGGAGGGCACAGATACGCAGTATTTT. Its translation is CASSYLAEGTDTQYF.

The chain has TRBV6-5 and TRBJ1-2, with a tentative D call TRBD1 (6 bases). The CDR3 spans 14 residues. Germline CDR1 is MNHEY and CDR2 is SVGAGI. Trimming shortened V by 7 bases and J by 3 bases, and 15 bases separated the two germline ends. The CDR3 spells CASNKGGEYYGYTF. The DNA for the CDR3 is TGTGCCAGCAATAAGGGGGGGGAATACTATGGCTACACCTTC.

The chain employs TRBV6-2 or TRBV6-3 and TRBJ2-1, with TRBD1 matching over 10 bases. The CDR3 covers 15 residues. Trimming removed 0 bases from V and 6 bases from J; junction bases left unmatched: 2. CDR1 is MNHEY and CDR2 is SVGEGT in the germline V gene. CDR3 nucleotide sequence: TGTGCCAGCAGTTACTCGGACAGGGGGGGCAATGAGCAGTTCTTC. Amino acid sequence: CASSYSDRGGNEQFF.

A remark on this clone: The same CDR3 arises from other DNA sequences in this sample as well. The chain uses TRBV18 and TRBJ2-7; D possibly corresponds to TRBD2 (6 bases). The CDR3 loop spans 14 amino acids. The germline CDR1 and CDR2 sequences are KGHSH and LQKENI. V was trimmed by 0 bases and J by 0 bases, leaving 6 bases between them. CDR3 in amino acids: CASSPPGLSYEQYF. The CDR3 coding sequence is TGTGCCAGCTCACCACCGGGACTCTCCTACGAGCAGTACTTC.

The genes are TRBV7-6 and TRBJ2-2, with D tentatively TRBD1 (5 bases). The germline V and J ends were trimmed by 0 bases and 9 bases, with 8 bases remaining between them. The CDR3 sequence is 13 residues long. Germline V lookup: CDR1 SGHVS, CDR2 FNYEAQ. The CDR3 sequence: CASSLASDRELFF. The CDR3 bases are TGTGCCAGCAGCTTAGCCTCGGACAGGGAGCTGTTTTTT.

This rearrangement joins TRBV10-3 to TRBJ1-5; 12 bases are a match to TRBD1. The CDR3 consists of 16 residues. V lost 2 bases to trimming and J lost 3 bases; unmatched junction nucleotides: 2. In germline, CDR1 is ENHRY, CDR2 SYGVKD. CDR3 sequence reads: CAISEPGQGANQPQHF. As DNA, the CDR3 is TGTGCCATCAGTGAGCCGGGACAGGGGGCCAATCAGCCCCAGCATTTT.

J is TRBJ2-5 and V is TRBV5-1, with 7 positions matching TRBD2. The germline CDR1 and CDR2 sequences are SGHRS and YFSETQ. This CDR3 is built from 16 residues. The junction had 15 bases not matched to a gene; V was cut back by 5 bases and J by 5 bases. The CDR3 DNA reads as TGCGCCAGCAGTTCTATACTAGCGAGGGGATTGGAGACCCAGTACTTC. Protein: CASSSILARGLETQYF.

This chain connects TRBV6-5 to TRBJ2-2; 8 bases align to TRBD2. The CDR3 covers 15 residues. The trim removed 0 bases at V and 5 bases at J, leaving 2 bases unmatched. The V gene's germline CDR1 is MNHEY and CDR2 SVGAGI. CDR3 sequence: CASSYSAGETGELFF. The CDR3, as DNA: TGTGCCAGCAGTTACTCAGCGGGAGAGACCGGGGAGCTGTTTTTT.

This clone was observed a single time. The chain joins TRBV7-2 to TRBJ2-7; D is undetermined. CDR1 SGHTA and CDR2 FQGNSA come from the germline V gene. This CDR3 contains 13 residues. With 3 bases removed from V and 2 bases from J, the gap between germline ends came to 8 bases. CDR3 sequence (DNA): TGTGCCAGCAGCTTGCGCAAGACCTACGAGCAGTACTTC. This translates into CASSLRKTYEQYF.

The V gene is TRBV29-1, the J gene TRBJ2-3, with D maybe TRBD1 (5 bases). The germline V gene encodes CDR1 SQVTM and CDR2 ANQGSEA. V lost 7 bases and J 5 bases, leaving 13 bases between the germline ends. The CDR3 has 12 amino acids. The DNA for the CDR3 is TGCAGCGCCGACAGAGGTGGAGATACGCAGTATTTT. It translates to CSADRGGDTQYF.

CDR3 nucleotide sequence: TGTGCCAGCGTGTGGCAGGGTAAAAGTGGCTACACCTTC. Amino acid sequence: CASVWQGKSGYTF. The chain carries TRBV12-3 or TRBV12-4 and TRBJ1-2; a weak D match, TRBD1 (5 bases). The V and J ends lost 8 bases and 7 bases respectively, with 17 bases between them. This CDR3 comprises 13 residues.

This chain joins TRBV6-6 and TRBJ2-1; 13 bases agree with TRBD2. V was pared by 2 bases and J by 8 bases, with 3 bases of the junction left unmatched. This CDR3 is 15 amino acids long. Germline values: CDR1 MNHNY, CDR2 SVGAGI (reference sequence). DNA for the CDR3: TGTGCCAGCAGTTACGGGACTAGCGGGGTCGATGAGCAGTTCTTC. Translating it yields CASSYGTSGVDEQFF.

The chain links TRBV2 to TRBJ2-6; 9 bases map to TRBD1. The CDR3 is 14 amino acids. The J segment lost 6 bases and the V segment lost 8 bases, leaving 5 bases of the junction unmatched. Germline V gives CDR1 SNHLY, CDR2 FYNNEI. The CDR3 here is CASGRQGVANVLTF. CDR3 in DNA: TGTGCCAGCGGCAGACAGGGGGTGGCCAACGTCCTGACTTTC.